This TCR beta chain was found in a study of CD8+CD57+ T cells in acquired aplastic anemia. Study-level information: When averaged, DNA from sorted CD4+ and CD8+ cells came to around 3.4 ug. Mean read depth for CD4+ cells from healthy donors was around 11 million.

It was genomic DNA that served as the template for profiling TCR beta VDJ and CDR3. One entry per CDR3 protein results from TCRdb running MiXCR on the reads. Of about 130,000 distinct CDR3 sequences listed, more than 40% were seen once; the top ten hold roughly 2.5%. This CDR3 contains 14 residues. Trimming at V came to 6 bases and at J to 5 bases, leaving 9 bases not matched to a gene. CDR1 is LNHNV and CDR2 is YYDKDF in the germline V gene (reference sequence). This clonotype was observed many times. Its antigen is unknown. Whole-study results and caveats: Patients and controls had CD8+ Simpson's diversity values that were not significantly distinct. Approximately 28 CD8+ CDR3 sequences were shared between patients and controls.

The source is a human donor in good health, serving as a control. Source material: sorted CD4+, CD8+, or CD8+CD57+ T cells (not recorded which) from PBMCs. This rearrangement joins TRBV15 to TRBJ1-2, with 7 nucleotides matching TRBD1. CDR3 residues: CATREGADPYGYTF. CDR3 nucleotides: TGTGCCACCAGGGAGGGGGCAGATCCTTATGGCTACACCTTC.